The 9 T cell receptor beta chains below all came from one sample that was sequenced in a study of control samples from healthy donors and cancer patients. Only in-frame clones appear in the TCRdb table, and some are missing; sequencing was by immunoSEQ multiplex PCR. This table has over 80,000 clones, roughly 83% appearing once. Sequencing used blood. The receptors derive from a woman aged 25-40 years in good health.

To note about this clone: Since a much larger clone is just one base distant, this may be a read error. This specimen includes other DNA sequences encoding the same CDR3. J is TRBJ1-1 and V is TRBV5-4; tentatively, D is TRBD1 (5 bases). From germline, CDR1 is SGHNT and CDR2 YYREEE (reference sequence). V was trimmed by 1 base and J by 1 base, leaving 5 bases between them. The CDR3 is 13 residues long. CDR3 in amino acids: CASSLTGNTEAFF. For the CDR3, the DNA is TGTGCCAGCAGCTTGACAGGGAACACTGAAGCTTTCTTT.

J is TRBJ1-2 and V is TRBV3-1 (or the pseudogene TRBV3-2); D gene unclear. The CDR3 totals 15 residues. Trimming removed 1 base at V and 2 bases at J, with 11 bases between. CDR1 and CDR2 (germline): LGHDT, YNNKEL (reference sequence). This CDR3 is CASSQAASTNYGYTF. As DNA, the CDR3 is TGTGCCAGCAGCCAAGCCGCAAGTACCAACTATGGCTACACCTTC.

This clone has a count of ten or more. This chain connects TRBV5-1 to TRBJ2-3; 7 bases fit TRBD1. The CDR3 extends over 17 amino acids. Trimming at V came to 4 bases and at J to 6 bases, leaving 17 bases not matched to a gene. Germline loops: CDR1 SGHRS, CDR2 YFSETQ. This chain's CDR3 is CASSPGRGGAFLDTQYF. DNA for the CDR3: TGCGCCAGCAGCCCCGGTCGAGGGGGCGCCTTTTTGGATACGCAGTATTTT.

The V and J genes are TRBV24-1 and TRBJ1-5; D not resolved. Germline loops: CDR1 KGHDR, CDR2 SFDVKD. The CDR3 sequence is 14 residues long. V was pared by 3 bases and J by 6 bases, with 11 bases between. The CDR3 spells CATSDGGFRQPQHF. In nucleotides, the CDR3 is TGTGCCACCAGTGATGGAGGGTTCCGTCAGCCCCAGCATTTT.

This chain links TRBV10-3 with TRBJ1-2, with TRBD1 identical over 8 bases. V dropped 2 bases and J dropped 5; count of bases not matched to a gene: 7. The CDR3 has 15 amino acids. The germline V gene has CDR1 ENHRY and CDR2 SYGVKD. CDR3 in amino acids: CAISETLQGVYGYTF. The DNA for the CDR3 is TGTGCCATCAGTGAGACGCTACAGGGGGTATATGGCTACACCTTC.

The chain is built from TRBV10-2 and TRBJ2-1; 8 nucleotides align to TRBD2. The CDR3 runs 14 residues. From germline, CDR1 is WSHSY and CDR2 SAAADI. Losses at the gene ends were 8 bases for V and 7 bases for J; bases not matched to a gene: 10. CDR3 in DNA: TGCGCCAGCGGGGGGGGACTAGAAAAAAATGAGCAGTTCTTC. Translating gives CASGGGLEKNEQFF.

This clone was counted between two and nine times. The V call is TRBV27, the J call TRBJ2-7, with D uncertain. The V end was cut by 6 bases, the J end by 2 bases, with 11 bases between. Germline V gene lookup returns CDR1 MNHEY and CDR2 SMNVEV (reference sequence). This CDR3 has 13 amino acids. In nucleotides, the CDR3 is TGTGCCAGCAGGGAACGAGGAGCCTACGAGCAGTACTTC. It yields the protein CASRERGAYEQYF.

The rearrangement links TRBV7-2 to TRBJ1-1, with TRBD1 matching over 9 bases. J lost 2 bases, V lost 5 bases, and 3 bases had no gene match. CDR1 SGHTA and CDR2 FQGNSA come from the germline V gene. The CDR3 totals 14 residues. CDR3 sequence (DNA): TGTGCCAGCAGCCCGGGACAGGGAAACACTGAAGCTTTCTTT. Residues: CASSPGQGNTEAFF.

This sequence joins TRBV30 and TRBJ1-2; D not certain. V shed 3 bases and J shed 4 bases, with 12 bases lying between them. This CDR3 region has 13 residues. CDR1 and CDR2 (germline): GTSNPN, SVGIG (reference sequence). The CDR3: CAWRAQVGYGYTF. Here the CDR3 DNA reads TGTGCCTGGAGAGCCCAGGTTGGCTATGGCTACACCTTC. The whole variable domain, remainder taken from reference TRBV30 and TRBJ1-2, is SQTIHQWPATLVQPVGSPLSLECTVEGTSNPNLYWYRQAAGRGLQLLFYSVGIGQISSEVPQNLSASRPQDRQFILSSKKLLLSDSGFYLCAWRAQVGYGYTFGSGTRLTVV.